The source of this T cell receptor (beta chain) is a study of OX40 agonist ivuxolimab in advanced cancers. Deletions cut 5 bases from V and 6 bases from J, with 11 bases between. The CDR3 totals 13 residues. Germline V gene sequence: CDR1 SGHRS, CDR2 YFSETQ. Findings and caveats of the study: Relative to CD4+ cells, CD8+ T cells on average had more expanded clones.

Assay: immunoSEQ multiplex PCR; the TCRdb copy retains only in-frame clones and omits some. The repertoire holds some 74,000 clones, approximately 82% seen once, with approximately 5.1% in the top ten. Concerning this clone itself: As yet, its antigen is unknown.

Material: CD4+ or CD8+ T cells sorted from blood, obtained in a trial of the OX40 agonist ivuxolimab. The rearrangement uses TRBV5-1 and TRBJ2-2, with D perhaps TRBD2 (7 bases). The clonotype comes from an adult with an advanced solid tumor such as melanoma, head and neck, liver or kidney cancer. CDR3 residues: CASRAGAAGELFF. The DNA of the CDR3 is TGCGCCAGCAGGGCGGGGGCGGCCGGGGAGCTGTTTTTT. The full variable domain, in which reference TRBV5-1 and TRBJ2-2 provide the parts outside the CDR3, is KAGVTQTPRYLIKTRGQQVTLSCSPISGHRSVSWYQQTPGQGLQFLFEYFSETQRNKGNFPGRFSGRQFSNSRSEMNVSTLELGDSALYLCASRAGAAGELFFGEGSRLTVL.